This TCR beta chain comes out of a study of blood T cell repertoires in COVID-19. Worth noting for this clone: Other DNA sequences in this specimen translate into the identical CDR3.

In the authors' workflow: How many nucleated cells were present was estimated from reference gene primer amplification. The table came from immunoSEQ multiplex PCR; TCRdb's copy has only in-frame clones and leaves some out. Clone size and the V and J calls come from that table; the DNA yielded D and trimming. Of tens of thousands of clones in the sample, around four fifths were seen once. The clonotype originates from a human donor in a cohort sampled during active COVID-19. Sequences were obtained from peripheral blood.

Here the CDR3 reads CASSRQGYGYTF. In DNA form, the CDR3 reads TGTGCCAGCAGTCGACAGGGCTATGGCTACACCTTC. The chain is built from TRBV6-5 and TRBJ1-2; TRBD1 agrees at 7 bases. V was pared by 5 bases and J by 4 bases, with 1 base of the junction left unmatched. Germline V gives CDR1 MNHEY, CDR2 SVGAGI. The CDR3 is made up of 12 amino acids.